Each of the 26 T cell receptor beta chains below was sequenced from the same sample in a study of T-cell memory formation after mild COVID-19. Using its own MiXCR run on the 5' RACE reads, TCRdb lists one record per CDR3 protein. The table records nearly 250,000 distinct CDR3 sequences, 15% to 17% of them present only once. The source material was PBMCs or a T cell subset sorted from them (not recorded which). The receptors originated from an adult woman who had mild COVID-19 (a few samples of this study predate the infection). Cell type and time point are not known.

This clonotype was seen only a few times. As the CDR3 is not closed by the conserved phenylalanine or tryptophan, this likely results from a read error. Because the CDR3's place on the DNA is in doubt, the DNA is left out and the CDR3 is given as listed by TCRdb. The rearrangement links TRBV10-3 to TRBJ2-7. The CDR3 spans 12 residues, counting both ends. The germline V gene encodes CDR1 ENHRY and CDR2 SYGVKD. CDR3 protein: CAISESYSRLNI.

The chain has TRBV12-3 or TRBV12-4 and TRBJ1-1, with 9 positions matching TRBD1. Trimming removed 7 bases from V and 3 bases from J; junction bases left unmatched: 6. The CDR3 is made up of 14 amino acids. CDR3 DNA sequence: TGTGCCAGCATTCCGGGACAGGGCTACACTGAAGCTTTCTTT. The encoded protein is CASIPGQGYTEAFF.

This sequence joins TRBV27 and TRBJ2-3; 8 nucleotides match TRBD1. This CDR3 is built from 15 residues. Germline V gene lookup returns CDR1 MNHEY and CDR2 SMNVEV (reference sequence). Losses at the gene ends were 5 bases for V and 10 bases for J; bases not matched to a gene: 14. The CDR3 bases are TGTGCCAGCAGTCCACGGGACAGGTTGAAAGAAGCGCAGTATTTT. Translated: CASSPRDRLKEAQYF.

This clonotype was seen ten or more times. The chain employs TRBV7-6 and TRBJ2-1, with 8 nucleotides matching TRBD2. The CDR3 sequence is 17 residues long. J was trimmed by 0 bases and V by 0 bases; bases with no gene match: 4. Germline V lookup: CDR1 SGHVS, CDR2 FNYEAQ. The CDR3 reads CASSLAGTSGSYNEQFF. DNA for the CDR3: TGTGCCAGCAGCTTAGCCGGGACTAGTGGCTCCTACAATGAGCAGTTCTTC. Complete variable domain (other parts from reference TRBV7-6 and TRBJ2-1): GAGVSQSPRYKVTKRGQDVALRCDPISGHVSLYWYRQALGQGPEFLTYFNYEAQQDKSGLPNDRFSAERPEGSISTLTIQRTEQRDSAMYRCASSLAGTSGSYNEQFFGPGTRLTVL.

The V call is TRBV19, the J call TRBJ2-7, with D perhaps matching TRBD2 (6 bases). Germline V gene data show CDR1 as LNHDA and CDR2 as SQIVND (reference sequence). Trimming removed 3 bases at V and 0 bases at J, with 12 bases between. The CDR3 has 15 amino acids. The CDR3 DNA follows: TGTGCCAGTAGTATTCCGGGGGACGGCTCCTACGAGCAGTACTTC. This encodes CASSIPGDGSYEQYF. Drawing the rest from reference TRBV19 and TRBJ2-7, the complete variable domain is DGGITQSPKYLFRKEGQNVTLSCEQNLNHDAMYWYRQDPGQGLRLIYYSQIVNDFQKGDIAEGYSVSREKKESFPLTVTSAQKNPTAFYLCASSIPGDGSYEQYFGPGTRLTVT.

This clonotype was seen repeatedly, ten times or more. CDR3 coding DNA: TGTGCCAGCAGCCATGGCGCTAGCGAGTACGAGCAGTACTTC. This sequence encodes CASSHGASEYEQYF. The rearrangement joins TRBV7-9 to TRBJ2-7; D possibly corresponds to TRBD2 (6 bases). The CDR3 contains 14 residues. Between the trimmed V and J ends, which lost 5 bases and 4 bases, there was a span of 15 bases. Germline V lookup: CDR1 SEHNR, CDR2 FQNEAQ (reference sequence).

The chain carries TRBV9 and TRBJ1-1; TRBD1 might be the D (5 bases). In germline, CDR1 is SGDLS, CDR2 YYNGEE. This CDR3 comprises 14 residues. The V and J ends lost 6 bases and 2 bases respectively, with 14 bases between them. The CDR3 DNA follows: TGTGCCAGCACCGGGGGATTTCGAAACACTGAAGCTTTCTTT. Protein: CASTGGFRNTEAFF.

The CDR3 DNA is TGTGCCAGCAGTTCCAGGGTTCCCGGGGAGCTGTTTTTT. This codes for CASSSRVPGELFF. This chain uses TRBV27 with TRBJ2-2, with D possibly TRBD1 on 5 matching bases. Germline-derived CDR1 and CDR2 are MNHEY and SMNVEV (reference sequence). V shed 4 bases and J shed 6 bases, with 9 bases lying between them. This CDR3 has 13 residues.

This clonotype showed up many times. The chain combines TRBV7-2 with TRBJ2-5; D is undetermined. The CDR3 consists of 13 residues. V was clipped by 3 bases and J by 5 bases, with 10 bases between them. CDR1 is SGHTA, CDR2 FQGNSA, per germline. CDR3 amino acids: CASSFRPQETQYF. The DNA of the CDR3 is TGTGCCAGCAGCTTTCGGCCCCAGGAGACCCAGTACTTC.

This clonotype appeared a few times. The chain uses TRBV5-4 and TRBJ2-7; TRBD1 aligns across 9 bases. The CDR3 contains 15 residues. Trimming removed 2 bases from V and 5 bases from J; junction bases left unmatched: 8. Per the germline V gene, CDR1 is SGHNT and CDR2 is YYREEE (reference sequence). Here the CDR3 DNA reads TGTGCCAGCAGCTTTGGGGGACAGGGTCGTAACGAGCAGTACTTC. Amino acids: CASSFGGQGRNEQYF.

Only a few counts were recorded for this clonotype. CDR3 in amino acids: CAWSVRGRARELFF. CDR3 DNA sequence: TGTGCCTGGAGTGTCCGCGGGAGGGCCCGGGAGCTGTTTTTT. The V gene is TRBV30, the J gene TRBJ2-2; TRBD2 aligns across 9 bases. Trimming at V came to 0 bases and at J to 9 bases, leaving 5 bases not matched to a gene. CDR1 is GTSNPN and CDR2 is SVGIG in the germline V gene (reference sequence). The CDR3 extends over 14 amino acids.

The gene calls are TRBV6-5 and TRBJ1-1; the D gene is possibly TRBD1 (5 bases). V dropped 6 bases and J dropped 0 bases, with 14 bases sitting between them. CDR3 length: 15 amino acids. Germline V CDR1 and CDR2: MNHEY, SVGAGI. CDR3 protein: CASRPNRQMNTEAFF. The DNA for the CDR3 is TGTGCCAGCAGGCCCAACAGGCAGATGAACACTGAAGCTTTCTTT.

This clonotype has a handful of counts. The chain has TRBV20-1 and TRBJ1-6; no firm D call. Between the trimmed V and J ends, which lost 5 bases and 2 bases, there was a span of 13 bases. The CDR3 is made up of 15 amino acids. Germline V gene sequence: CDR1 DFQATT, CDR2 SNEGSKA (reference sequence). The CDR3 is CSALEAGTYNSPLHF. In DNA, the CDR3 is TGCAGTGCTCTAGAGGCAGGAACCTATAATTCACCCCTCCACTTT.

This clonotype was counted only a few times. This sequence joins TRBV6-5 and TRBJ2-1; 10 bases are shared with TRBD2. The J segment lost 3 bases and the V segment lost 4 bases, leaving 12 bases of the junction unmatched. The CDR3 spans 18 residues. CDR1 is MNHEY and CDR2 is SVGAGI in the germline V gene. CDR3 residues: CASSSRTSGGGYYNEQFF. The DNA of the CDR3 is TGTGCCAGCAGTTCCCGGACTAGCGGAGGCGGCTACTACAATGAGCAGTTCTTC.

This clonotype was counted only a few times. The chain recombines TRBV7-2 with TRBJ2-7, with D perhaps TRBD2 (6 bases). Trimming removed 3 bases at V and 5 bases at J, with 17 bases between. The CDR3 covers 15 residues. The germline CDR1 and CDR2 sequences are SGHTA and FQGNSA. The CDR3 loop reads CASSLGLSGVNEQYF. The CDR3 nucleotides read TGTGCCAGCAGCTTGGGACTGTCTGGGGTGAACGAGCAGTACTTC.

Only a few counts were recorded for this clonotype. V gene TRBV5-1 combines with J gene TRBJ2-7; 9 nucleotides line up with TRBD1. The germline CDR1 and CDR2 sequences are SGHRS and YFSETQ. The V segment lost 4 bases and the J segment 0 bases; nucleotides outside the gene matches: 2. The CDR3 consists of 14 residues. The CDR3 DNA reads TGCGCCAGCAGCGGGACAGGGTACTCCTACGAGCAGTACTTC. It encodes CASSGTGYSYEQYF.

This clonotype was seen ten or more times. The rearrangement joins TRBV10-3 to TRBJ1-1; no firm D call. V was cut by 6 bases and J by 2 bases, with 7 bases left in between. The CDR3 consists of 12 residues. Germline values: CDR1 ENHRY, CDR2 SYGVKD. The CDR3 bases are TGTGCCATCAGGGGCCGAAACACTGAAGCTTTCTTT. It encodes CAIRGRNTEAFF.

V and J are TRBV9 and TRBJ2-5, with a tentative D call TRBD2 (7 bases). The CDR3 consists of 15 residues. V was trimmed by 3 bases and J by 5 bases, leaving 17 bases between them. Germline CDR1 and CDR2: SGDLS and YYNGEE. The chain's CDR3 is CASSGDGGPGETQYF. The DNA for the CDR3 is TGTGCCAGCAGCGGCGACGGGGGGCCAGGGGAGACCCAGTACTTC.

This clonotype was counted a few times. The chain recombines TRBV5-6 with TRBJ2-7, with unresolved D. Trimming took 3 bases from V and 13 from J, leaving 23 bases between them. Germline V lookup: CDR1 SGHDT, CDR2 YYEEEE. This CDR3 region has 14 residues. The chain's CDR3 is CASSSHGTTFASYF. DNA of the CDR3: TGTGCCAGCAGCTCCCACGGCACCACCTTCGCGTCATACTTC.

This clonotype was seen many times. This sequence joins TRBV5-1 and TRBJ2-7; a possible D gene is TRBD2 (6 bases). The CDR3 contains 16 residues. Trimming left V 4 bases short and J 7 bases short, with 24 bases between. Germline V gene sequence: CDR1 SGHRS, CDR2 YFSETQ. CDR3 residues: CASSRTTPRPTDEQYF. For the CDR3, the DNA is TGCGCCAGCAGCCGGACTACCCCTAGGCCTACGGATGAGCAGTACTTC.

This clonotype was observed a few times. V gene TRBV12-3 or TRBV12-4 combines with J gene TRBJ1-3; 9 nucleotides align to TRBD1. Trimming took 3 bases from V and 1 from J; bases not matched to a gene: 4. The CDR3 has 16 amino acids. The chain's CDR3 is CASSLDRGASGNTIYF. The CDR3 DNA sequence: TGTGCCAGCAGTTTGGACAGGGGAGCATCTGGAAACACCATATATTTT.

The chain carries TRBV5-5 and TRBJ1-4; D unresolved. The CDR3 contains 15 residues. Trimming removed 4 bases at V and 2 bases at J, with 12 bases between. CDR1 SGHKS and CDR2 YYEKEE come from the germline V gene (reference sequence). The CDR3 sequence: CASSPDGRTNEKLFF. The CDR3 DNA reads as TGTGCCAGCAGCCCCGACGGTCGCACTAATGAAAAACTGTTTTTT.

This clonotype was detected ten times or more. The genes are TRBV19 and TRBJ2-3, with TRBD2 matching over 7 bases. The germline gives CDR1 LNHDA, CDR2 SQIVND (reference sequence). J lost 6 bases, V lost 7 bases, and 10 bases had no gene match. CDR3 length: 14 residues. The CDR3 nucleotides are TGTGCCAGTACCACTAGCGCTTCTACCGATACGCAGTATTTT. Its protein product is CASTTSASTDTQYF. The whole variable domain, filled in from reference TRBV19 and TRBJ2-3, reads DGGITQSPKYLFRKEGQNVTLSCEQNLNHDAMYWYRQDPGQGLRLIYYSQIVNDFQKGDIAEGYSVSREKKESFPLTVTSAQKNPTAFYLCASTTSASTDTQYFGPGTRLTVL.

This clonotype was counted a few times. This chain links TRBV11-3 with TRBJ2-1; 12 positions agree with TRBD2. This CDR3 spans 17 amino acids. J lost 5 bases, V lost 5 bases, and 10 bases had no gene match. Germline values: CDR1 SGHNT, CDR2 YENEEA. This CDR3 is CASSPPRASGRDNEQFF. In nucleotides, the CDR3 is TGTGCCAGCAGCCCCCCCCGGGCTAGCGGGAGGGACAATGAGCAGTTCTTC. Variable domain in full (rest from reference TRBV11-3 and TRBJ2-1): EAGVVQSPRYKIIEKKQPVAFWCNPISGHNTLYWYLQNLGQGPELLIRYENEEAVDDSQLPKDRFSAERLKGVDSTLKIQPAELGDSAVYLCASSPPRASGRDNEQFFGPGTRLTVL.

This clonotype was found a few times. The chain carries TRBV10-3 and TRBJ2-5, with D perhaps assigned TRBD1 or TRBD2 (5 bases each). V dropped 0 bases and J dropped 2 bases, with 16 bases sitting between them. In germline, CDR1 is ENHRY, CDR2 SYGVKD. The CDR3 runs 17 residues. The CDR3 DNA sequence: TGTGCCATCAGTGAGTCGATACCAGGGACCCTTCAAGAGACCCAGTACTTC. Protein: CAISESIPGTLQETQYF.

The chain employs TRBV5-4 and TRBJ1-1; tentative D call: TRBD1 (6 bases). Trimming removed 0 bases at V and 3 bases at J, with 15 bases between. Germline V lookup: CDR1 SGHNT, CDR2 YYREEE (reference sequence). This CDR3 is built from 16 residues. The CDR3 region is CASSLAGGLLYTEAFF. The CDR3 DNA follows: TGTGCCAGCAGCTTGGCTGGGGGCCTACTATACACTGAAGCTTTCTTT.